Described below is a single TCR beta chain sequence and its context. This entry is derived from a study of blood T cell repertoires in COVID-19. The CDR3 loop spans 14 amino acids. Germline CDR1 ENHRY, CDR2 SYGVKD. Between the trimmed V and J ends, which lost 5 bases and 4 bases, there was a span of 13 bases. TCRdb's table, derived via immunoSEQ multiplex PCR, lists solely in-frame clones and lacks some. This table has 72,000 or so clones, approximately 86% appearing once. The V and J genes are TRBV10-3 and TRBJ2-3; a possible D gene is TRBD2 (6 bases). Sequences were obtained from peripheral blood. The clonotype was recovered from a woman aged 55-70 years with acute or convalescent COVID-19. In DNA, the CDR3 is TGTGCCATCAGTTCTTCGACGGGGGCAGATACGCAGTATTTT. It yields the protein CAISSSTGADTQYF.